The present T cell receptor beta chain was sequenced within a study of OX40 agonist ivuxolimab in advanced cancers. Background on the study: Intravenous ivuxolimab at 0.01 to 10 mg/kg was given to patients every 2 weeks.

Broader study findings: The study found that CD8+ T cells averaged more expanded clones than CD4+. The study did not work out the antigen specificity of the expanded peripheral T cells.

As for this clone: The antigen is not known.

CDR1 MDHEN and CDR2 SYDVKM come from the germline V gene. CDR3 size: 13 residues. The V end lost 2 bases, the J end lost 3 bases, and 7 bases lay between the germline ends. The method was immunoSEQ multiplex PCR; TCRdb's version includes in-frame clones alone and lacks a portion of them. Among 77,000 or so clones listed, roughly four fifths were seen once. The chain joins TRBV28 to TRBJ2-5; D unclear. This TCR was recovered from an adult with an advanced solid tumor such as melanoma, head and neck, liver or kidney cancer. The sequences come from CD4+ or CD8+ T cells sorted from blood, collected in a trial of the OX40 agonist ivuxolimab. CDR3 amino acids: CASSLQDEETQYF. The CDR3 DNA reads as TGTGCCAGCAGTTTACAGGATGAAGAGACCCAGTACTTC. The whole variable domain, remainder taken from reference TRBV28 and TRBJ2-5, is DVKVTQSSRYLVKRTGEKVFLECVQDMDHENMFWYRQDPGLGLRLIYFSYDVKMKEKGDIPEGYSVSREKKERFSLILESASTNQTSMYLCASSLQDEETQYFGPGTRLLVL.